This section outlines one TCR beta chain sequence together with its context. Germline loops: CDR1 LNHDA, CDR2 SQIVND (reference sequence). This CDR3 region has 14 residues. J was trimmed by 7 bases and V by 5 bases; bases with no gene match: 8. The sample is drawn from a study of blood T cell repertoires in COVID-19. Across the study: Acute and convalescent COVID-19 specimens originated in the United States, Italy and Spain. Sample material is recorded as cDNA or gDNA derived from T cells, B-cell-depleted T cells, or PBMCs.

Original methodology: Quantification of nucleated cells was approximated via reference gene primer amplification. Produced via immunoSEQ multiplex PCR; TCRdb's table is partial and in-frame only. V, J and clone size reflect that table, while D and trimming were determined from the DNA. This table has 25,000 to 40,000 clones, around 90% appearing once. The chain has TRBV19 and TRBJ1-2, with 9 bases matching TRBD1. Sample: peripheral blood. This receptor was obtained from an older man with active COVID-19. In DNA, the CDR3 is TGTGCCAGTAGTCCCGGGACAGGGATTGGTGGCTACACCTTC. This translates into CASSPGTGIGGYTF.